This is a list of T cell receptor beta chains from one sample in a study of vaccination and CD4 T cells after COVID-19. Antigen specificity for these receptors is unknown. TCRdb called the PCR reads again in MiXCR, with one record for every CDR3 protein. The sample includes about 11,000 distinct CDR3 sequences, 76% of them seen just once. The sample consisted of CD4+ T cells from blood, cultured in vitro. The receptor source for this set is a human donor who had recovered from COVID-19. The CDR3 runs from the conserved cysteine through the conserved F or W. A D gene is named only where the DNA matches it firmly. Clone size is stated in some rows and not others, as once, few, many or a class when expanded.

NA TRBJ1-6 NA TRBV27 TGTGCCAGCAGTCCACACAGGGACTATAATTCACCCCTCCACTTT CASSPHRDYNSPLHF
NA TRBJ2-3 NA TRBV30 TGTGCCTGGAGTGTAGGGGGGTTCCCAGATACGCAGTATTTT CAWSVGGFPDTQYF
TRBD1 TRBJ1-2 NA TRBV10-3 TGTGCCATCAGTGGGGGACAGGGTGGCGCCGGCTATGGCTACACCTTC CAISGGQGGAGYGYTF
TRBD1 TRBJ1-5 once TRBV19 TGTGCCAGTAGTACTCTAACAGGGGGAAGCAATCAGCCCCAGCATTTT CASSTLTGGSNQPQHF
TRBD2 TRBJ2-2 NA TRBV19 TGTGCCAGTAGAAAGGGACTAGCGGGGGGGTATACCGGGGAGCTGTTTTTT CASRKGLAGGYTGELFF
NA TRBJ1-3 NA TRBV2 TGTGCCAGCACCCTCGGGGAACCGCCAAACACCATATATTTT CASTLGEPPNTIYF
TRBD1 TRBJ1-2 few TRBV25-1 TGTGCCAGCAGTGGGACTGGGACAGCCAGCCTAACCTACACCTTC CASSGTGTASLTYTF
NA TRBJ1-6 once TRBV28 TGTGCCAGCACAGACGATAATTCACCCCTCCACTTT CASTDDNSPLHF
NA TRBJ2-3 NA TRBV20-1 TGCAGTGCTAGGTCAGGGGGAGGTGGGTTGGTTCAGTATTTT CSARSGGGGLVQYF
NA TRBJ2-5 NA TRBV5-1 TGCGCCAGCAGCTTGTTGGGGAGTAAGAACCAAGAGACCCAGTACTTC CASSLLGSKNQETQYF
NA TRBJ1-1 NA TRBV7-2 TGTGCCAGCAGCTCCCAAGTTTCAAGGGGGTCTGAAGCTTTCTTT CASSSQVSRGSEAFF
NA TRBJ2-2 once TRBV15 TGTGCCACCAGCAGAGATGGGCACGCCGGGGAGCTGTTTTTT CATSRDGHAGELFF
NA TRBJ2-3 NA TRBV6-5 TGTGCCAGCAGTTACGGCCCACGGGGTACGCCGTATTTT CASSYGPRGTPYF
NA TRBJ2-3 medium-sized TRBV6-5 TGTGCCAGCAGTTACTCGACCACTAGCACAGATACGCAGTATTTT CASSYSTTSTDTQYF
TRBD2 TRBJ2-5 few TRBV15 TGTGCCACCAGCAGAGAAACTAGCGGGAGGGGAAAGTACCAAGAGACCCAGTACTTC CATSRETSGRGKYQETQYF